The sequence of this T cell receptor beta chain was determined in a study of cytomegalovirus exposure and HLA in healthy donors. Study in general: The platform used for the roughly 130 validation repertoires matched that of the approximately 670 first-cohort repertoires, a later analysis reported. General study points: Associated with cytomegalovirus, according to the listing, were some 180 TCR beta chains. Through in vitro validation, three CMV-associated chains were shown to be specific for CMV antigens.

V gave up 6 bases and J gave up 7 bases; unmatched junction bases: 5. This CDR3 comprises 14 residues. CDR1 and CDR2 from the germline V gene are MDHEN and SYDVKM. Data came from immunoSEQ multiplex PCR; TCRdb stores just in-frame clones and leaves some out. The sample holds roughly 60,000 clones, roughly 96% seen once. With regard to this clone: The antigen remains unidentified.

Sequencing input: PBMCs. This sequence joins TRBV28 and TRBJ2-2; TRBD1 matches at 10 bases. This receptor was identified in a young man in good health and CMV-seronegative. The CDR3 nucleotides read TGTGCCAGCAGAGGGGACAGGGGTAACGGGGAGCTGTTTTTT. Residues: CASRGDRGNGELFF.